These T cell receptor beta chains were read from a single sample in a study of identical twins. TCRdb reprocessed the 5' RACE reads via MiXCR and lists one record per CDR3 protein. Among 1.5 million to 2 million distinct CDR3 sequences listed, about 31% were seen once. Input material: cord blood. These receptors were collected from a newborn girl in good health. Both conserved end residues are part of each CDR3. Each record gives: V gene, J gene, D gene, clone size, CDR3 DNA, CDR3 protein. A D gene is named only where the DNA matches it firmly. For some rows the clone size is stated as once, few or many, or as a class when expanded; others skip it.

TRBV14	TRBJ2-5	-	few	TGTGCCAGCAGCCCCCTGAGGACTTTACAAGAGACCCAGTACTTC	CASSPLRTLQETQYF
TRBV5-1	TRBJ1-1	-	-	TGCGCCAGCAGCTTGCTGTCGACGCTGAACACTGAAGCTTTCTTT	CASSLLSTLNTEAFF
TRBV29-1	TRBJ2-1	-	many	TGCAGCGTTGAAGATAGCCCTTCGGGGCAGTTCTTC	CSVEDSPSGQFF
TRBV28	TRBJ2-7	-	few	TGTGCCAGCAGTTTGACCACTAGGGAGCAGTACTTC	CASSLTTREQYF
TRBV6-6	TRBJ2-3	TRBD2	-	TGTGCCAGCAGCCTTCCCACTAGCGGGGGTTCAGATACGCAGTATTTT	CASSLPTSGGSDTQYF
TRBV7-9	TRBJ2-1	TRBD2	-	TGTGCCAGCAGCTTAGGAAGCGGGAGGGTCGGCAATGAGCAGTTCTTC	CASSLGSGRVGNEQFF
TRBV20-1	TRBJ2-7	TRBD2	many	TGCAGTGCTCCGGGACTAGCCCTCGAGCAGTACTTC	CSAPGLALEQYF
TRBV6-1	TRBJ2-7	-	-	TGTGCCAGCAGCCCTGTTGGGACACCTTCCTACGAGCAGTACTTC	CASSPVGTPSYEQYF
TRBV7-9	TRBJ2-5	TRBD2	few	TGTGCCAGCAGCTTACAACCGGGACTAGTCCAAGAGACCCAGTACTTC	CASSLQPGLVQETQYF
TRBV10-3	TRBJ1-1	TRBD1	-	TGTGCCATCAGTGAGTCGTCCAGGGGGCCGATGAACACTGAAGCTTTCTTT	CAISESSRGPMNTEAFF
TRBV5-1	TRBJ2-1	TRBD2	many	TGCGCCAGCAGCTTGGTAGCGGGAGTCAATGAGCAGTTCTTC	CASSLVAGVNEQFF
TRBV6-1	TRBJ2-1	-	-	TGTGCCAGCATAAGTGGGGGCAAGAATGAGCAGTTCTTC	CASISGGKNEQFF
TRBV18	TRBJ1-5	-	-	TGTGCCAGCTCACCAGGGAACGGCCAGCCCCAGCATTTT	CASSPGNGQPQHF
TRBV20-1	TRBJ2-6	-	-	TGCAGTGCTACCTACAACTCTGGGGCCAACGTCCTGACTTTC	CSATYNSGANVLTF
TRBV3-1	TRBJ2-5	-	-	TGTGCCAGCAGCCAAGGACAGGTGGGGGGTGAGCAGTACTTC	CASSQGQVGGEQYF
TRBV12-3/TRBV12-4	TRBJ2-5	-	few	TGTGCCAGCAGTTTAGCCGGGGCGGTAGGAGAGACCCAGTACTTC	CASSLAGAVGETQYF
TRBV7-8	TRBJ2-3	TRBD2	-	TGTGCCAGCAGCTTAAGGGGCGGGAGGGCAGATACGCAGTATTTT	CASSLRGGRADTQYF
TRBV7-2	TRBJ2-2	-	-	TGTGCCAGCAGCTTAGTCCTAGGACTGAACACCGGGGAGCTGTTTTTT	CASSLVLGLNTGELFF
TRBV20-1	TRBJ2-4	TRBD1	-	TGCAGTGCTAGAGATCAAACAGGGGGAAACATTCAGTACTTC	CSARDQTGGNIQYF
TRBV20-1	TRBJ2-5	-	-	TGCAGGGCCAAGGATGGGGAGACCCAGTACTTC	CRAKDGETQYF
TRBV20-1	TRBJ2-7	-	-	TGCAGTGCTAGAGCGCCGGCAGGGCCCTACGAGCAGTACTTC	CSARAPAGPYEQYF
TRBV29-1	TRBJ1-2	-	-	TGCAGCGTTGATGTAGGTGCCCCTGCTAACTATGGCTACACCTTC	CSVDVGAPANYGYTF
TRBV12-3/TRBV12-4	TRBJ1-6	-	few	TGTGCCAGCAGTCGAATAGACTCGGGGTCACCCCTCCACTTT	CASSRIDSGSPLHF
TRBV20-1	TRBJ2-5	TRBD1	-	TGCAGTGCTCCCCAGACAGGGATGGAGACCCAGTACTTC	CSAPQTGMETQYF
TRBV7-6	TRBJ2-3	-	few	TGTGCCAGCAGCTTAGCGAGTAGCTGGATCACCACAGATACGCAGTATTTT	CASSLASSWITTDTQYF
TRBV6-1	TRBJ2-7	-	few	TGTGCCAGCAGTGACAGCTTACACTACTACGAGCAGTACTTC	CASSDSLHYYEQYF
TRBV6-2/TRBV6-3	TRBJ1-2	-	few	TGTGCCAGCAGTTACTCGAACGGCTATGGCTACACCTTC	CASSYSNGYGYTF
TRBV27	TRBJ2-3	-	-	TGTGCCAGCAGTCTCCTGCAAGAGGATACGCAGTATTTT	CASSLLQEDTQYF
TRBV20-1	TRBJ2-1	-	few	TGCAGTGCTTTCGGGGCCAGCTCCTACAATGAGCAGTTCTTC	CSAFGASSYNEQFF
TRBV3-1	TRBJ1-2	-	-	TGTGCCAGCAGCCAAGAAGTGTCGGGGTTCTATGGCTACACCTTC	CASSQEVSGFYGYTF
TRBV20-1	TRBJ1-5	-	-	TGCAGTGGCACCGCAGGGGATCAGCCCCAGCATTTT	CSGTAGDQPQHF
TRBV12-3/TRBV12-4	TRBJ2-7	TRBD1	many	TGTGCCAGCAGGATGACAGGGTCCTACGAGCAGTACTTC	CASRMTGSYEQYF
TRBV20-1	TRBJ2-7	TRBD1	few	TGCAGTGCTAGAATAGGACAGGGAAGGAACTACGAGCAGTACTTC	CSARIGQGRNYEQYF
TRBV28	TRBJ2-5	TRBD2	-	TGTGCCAGCAGTTCCGGACTAGCGGGAGGGCCGGGGTACCAAGAGACCCAGTACTTC	CASSSGLAGGPGYQETQYF
TRBV20-1	TRBJ1-2	-	-	TGCAGTGCTAGAGATACCAGTTCTAACTATGGCTACACCTTC	CSARDTSSNYGYTF
TRBV20-1	TRBJ1-5	TRBD1	-	TGCAGTGCTGGACAGGGAAACAATCAGCCCCAGCATTTT	CSAGQGNNQPQHF
TRBV7-2	TRBJ2-3	-	-	TGTGCCAGCAGCTTAGGGCTACGAGCAAAGACGCAGTATTTT	CASSLGLRAKTQYF
TRBV12-3/TRBV12-4	TRBJ1-5	-	few	TGTGCCAGCACCTGGCGAATCAATCAGCCCCAGCATTTT	CASTWRINQPQHF
TRBV2	TRBJ2-7	-	-	TGTGCCAGCAGTGGGGATTTTGGAGCGGTCAGCTCCTACGAGCAGTACTTC	CASSGDFGAVSSYEQYF
TRBV7-2	TRBJ2-2	-	-	TGTGCCAGCACCCTTACGGGGCCGGGGGAGCTGTTTTTT	CASTLTGPGELFF
TRBV29-1	TRBJ2-5	-	few	TGCAGCGCCCCGGCTTATACAGGGCACGAGCGGTACTTC	CSAPAYTGHERYF
TRBV6-6	TRBJ2-3	-	few	TGTGCCAGCATGGCGGCCACTAGCACAGATACGCAGTATTTT	CASMAATSTDTQYF